The 27 T cell receptor beta chains below were found in one sample sequenced in a study of metastatic and nonmetastatic thyroid tumors. TCRdb reanalyzed the PCR reads with MiXCR. The sample consists of approximately 8,000 clones, 25% to 40% of them appearing once. No treatment of any kind had been given to any patient before thyroid surgery. Sequencing was carried out using tumor tissue. The receptors here all came from a female donor with papillary thyroid cancer or a benign thyroid nodule (not recorded which). Some clones in this sample may be carry-over from other donors' samples.

The CDR3 loop reads CASSLGAGAEREQFF. The CDR3 DNA reads as TGTGCCAGCAGTCTCGGGGCGGGGGCGGAACGTGAGCAGTTCTTC. The rearrangement uses TRBV27 and TRBJ2-7; D may be TRBD2 (7 bases). The J call may be mistaken, given a closer DNA end match to TRBJ2-1. Germline CDR1 MNHEY, CDR2 SMNVEV (reference sequence). CDR3 size: 15 residues.

The chain links TRBV28 to TRBJ1-5; D ambiguous. Germline assignment: CDR1 MDHEN and CDR2 SYDVKM. The CDR3 is made up of 14 amino acids. The V and J ends lost 6 bases and 7 bases respectively, with 16 bases between them. DNA of the CDR3: TGTGCCAGCAGGACGGGCGGCTCTGAGCAGCCCCAGCATTTT. Protein sequence: CASRTGGSEQPQHF.

The J gene is TRBJ2-2, the V gene TRBV20-1; D gene uncertain. Trimming removed 3 bases at V and 0 bases at J, with 8 bases between. CDR3 length: 14 amino acids. Germline CDR1 DFQATT, CDR2 SNEGSKA (reference sequence). CDR3: CSARRSTNTGELFF. The CDR3 coding sequence is TGCAGTGCTAGGCGGAGTACGAACACCGGGGAGCTGTTTTTT.

This clone was counted only a few times. V is TRBV6-2 or TRBV6-3 and J is TRBJ2-5; D tentatively fits TRBD1 or TRBD2 (5 bases each). Germline CDR1 MNHEY, CDR2 SVGEGT. This CDR3 region has 14 residues. Trimming removed 6 bases from V and 5 bases from J, with 16 bases in between. The CDR3: CASSPGTWGETQYF. In DNA, the CDR3 is TGTGCCAGCAGCCCCGGGACCTGGGGGGAGACCCAGTACTTC.

The chain uses TRBV11-2 and TRBJ1-1; D gene uncertain. This CDR3 has 13 amino acids. The ends were cut back, 3 bases at V and 1 base at J, with 6 bases in the middle. In germline, CDR1 is SGHAT, CDR2 FQNNGV. CDR3 sequence: CASSLKRNTEAFF. The CDR3 nucleotides are TGTGCCAGCAGCTTGAAGAGGAACACTGAAGCTTTCTTT.

This clone came up a few times. The rearrangement uses TRBV10-3 and TRBJ2-7, with 8 bases matching TRBD1. The V gene end was trimmed by 2 bases and the J gene end by 7 bases; junction bases not matched to a gene: 10. Germline V gene sequence: CDR1 ENHRY, CDR2 SYGVKD. The CDR3 spans 15 residues. The CDR3 sequence is CAISELPDRVKEQYF. The DNA of the CDR3 is TGTGCCATCAGTGAGCTACCGGACAGGGTAAAAGAGCAGTACTTC.

This clone was recorded a few times. The J gene is TRBJ1-1, the V gene TRBV6-1, with D maybe TRBD1 (6 bases). The CDR3 is made up of 15 amino acids. The V and J ends lost 6 bases and 0 bases respectively, with 14 bases between them. Looked up from germline, CDR1 is MNHNS and CDR2 is SASEGT. The CDR3 DNA is TGTGCCAGCAGCTTTTACAGGGAAATGAACACTGAAGCTTTCTTT. It encodes CASSFYREMNTEAFF.

V is TRBV20-1 and J is TRBJ2-3; 11 nucleotides align to TRBD2. V lost 2 bases and J lost 0; bases outside the gene matches: 7. The CDR3 is 17 amino acids. Germline V gene lookup returns CDR1 DFQATT and CDR2 SNEGSKA (reference sequence). The CDR3 sequence is CSARLPSSGGSTDTQYF. In DNA form, the CDR3 reads TGCAGTGCTAGACTTCCGTCTAGCGGGGGGAGCACAGATACGCAGTATTTT.

V usage is TRBV9 and J usage is TRBJ2-2, with 9 bases matching TRBD2. Looked up from germline, CDR1 is SGDLS and CDR2 is YYNGEE. The CDR3 contains 14 residues. Germline trimming cut 9 bases from V and 6 bases from J; bases unmatched to any gene: 9. DNA for the CDR3: TGTGCCACAGCCGGGACTAGCCCGGCCGGGGAGCTGTTTTTT. Amino acid sequence: CATAGTSPAGELFF.

This clone was recorded once. The rearrangement links TRBV20-1 to TRBJ2-1; D call uncertain. Germline-derived CDR1 and CDR2 are DFQATT and SNEGSKA (reference sequence). The CDR3 length is 14 residues. Trimming removed 3 bases at V and 7 bases at J, with 16 bases between. The CDR3, as DNA: TGCAGTGCTAGGTCTCCGCTGGGTGTGAATGAGCAGTTCTTC. The encoded protein is CSARSPLGVNEQFF.

This clone was seen a handful of times. The chain couples TRBV6-4 to TRBJ1-1, with 8 positions matching TRBD1. V lost 5 bases and J lost 3; bases outside the gene matches: 5. Germline V gives CDR1 MRHNA, CDR2 SNTAGT. This CDR3 spans 14 amino acids. CDR3 sequence: CASSPDRGYTEAFF. For the CDR3, the DNA is TGTGCCAGCAGTCCAGACAGGGGTTACACTGAAGCTTTCTTT.

This rearrangement joins TRBV4-2 to TRBJ2-3, with 16 bases aligning to TRBD2. This CDR3 spans 20 amino acids. Unmatched junction bases numbered 13, after V lost 4 bases and J lost 3 bases. Germline CDR1 LGHNA, CDR2 YNFKEQ. The CDR3 coding sequence is TGTGCCAGCAGCCCAACCCCGGGACTAGCGGGAGGGCAGGGGACAGATACGCAGTATTTT. It codes for CASSPTPGLAGGQGTDTQYF.

This sequence joins TRBV20-1 and TRBJ1-1; no clear D. CDR1 and CDR2 (germline): DFQATT, SNEGSKA (reference sequence). V was trimmed by 4 bases and J by 5 bases, leaving 11 bases between them. CDR3 length equals 12 residues. As DNA, the CDR3 is TGCAGTGCTAATTCAGTGTTAACTGAAGCTTTCTTT. As protein: CSANSVLTEAFF.

This clone is labeled large. J is TRBJ1-1 and V is TRBV12-3 or TRBV12-4; 7 nucleotides align to TRBD1. The V gene end was trimmed by 5 bases and the J gene end by 2 bases; junction bases not matched to a gene: 5. The CDR3 spans 14 residues. The DNA for the CDR3 is TGTGCCAGCAGTACAGGGGCATTCAACACTGAAGCTTTCTTT. Protein sequence: CASSTGAFNTEAFF.

This clone was observed a few times. This CDR3 reads CATTSGRASYEQYF. CDR3 nucleotides: TGTGCCACCACTAGCGGGAGGGCCTCCTACGAGCAGTACTTC. The chain joins TRBV28 to TRBJ2-7; 13 bases match TRBD2. Germline V gene lookup returns CDR1 MDHEN and CDR2 SYDVKM. This CDR3 contains 14 residues. Trimming removed 10 bases from V and 0 bases from J; junction bases left unmatched: 3.

This clone occurred a few times. The chain joins TRBV11-2 to TRBJ2-3; the match to TRBD2 covers 11 bases. Unmatched junction bases numbered 6, after V lost 5 bases and J lost 2 bases. The CDR3 runs to 16 residues. The germline V gene encodes CDR1 SGHAT and CDR2 FQNNGV. CDR3 DNA: TGTGCCAGCAGCCCGGTAGCGGGAGGGACCACAGATACGCAGTATTTT. Translating gives CASSPVAGGTTDTQYF.

This clone is judged medium-sized. The chain recombines TRBV6-1 with TRBJ2-5; 9 nucleotides agree with TRBD2. This CDR3 spans 17 amino acids. The trim removed 5 bases at V and 0 bases at J, leaving 10 bases unmatched. Germline values: CDR1 MNHNS, CDR2 SASEGT. The DNA of the CDR3 is TGTGCCAGCAGTTCTGTTTCGACTAGCGGATACCAAGAGACCCAGTACTTC. Amino acids: CASSSVSTSGYQETQYF.

The V and J genes are TRBV6-2 or TRBV6-3 and TRBJ1-2, with TRBD1 as a possible D gene (5 bases). V gave up 0 bases and J gave up 7 bases, with 18 bases separating them. Germline-derived CDR1 and CDR2 are MNHEY and SVGEGT. CDR3 length: 16 amino acids. In DNA, the CDR3 is TGTGCCAGCAGTTACTCGAGGACGGGGACGGCGTCTGGCTACACCTTC. It codes for CASSYSRTGTASGYTF.

V usage is TRBV25-1 and J usage is TRBJ2-5, with TRBD2 as a possible D gene (5 bases). From germline, CDR1 is MGHDK and CDR2 SYGVNS. V was cut by 3 bases and J by 3 bases, with 14 bases left in between. This CDR3 is built from 15 residues. The CDR3 is CASSDPGLVKETQYF. DNA for the CDR3: TGTGCCAGCAGTGACCCCGGACTGGTAAAAGAGACCCAGTACTTC.

V and J are TRBV11-2 and TRBJ2-7; D remains unclear. The V end was cut by 5 bases, the J end by 6 bases, with 23 bases between. Looked up from germline, CDR1 is SGHAT and CDR2 is FQNNGV. The CDR3 consists of 16 residues. CDR3 loop: CASSNTRRFGPGEQYF. The CDR3 DNA sequence: TGTGCCAGCAGCAATACCCGAAGGTTCGGACCCGGCGAGCAGTACTTC.

This rearrangement joins TRBV19 to TRBJ1-4; D call uncertain. This CDR3 is 14 amino acids long. Germline lookup yields CDR1 LNHDA and CDR2 SQIVND (reference sequence). V dropped 10 bases and J dropped 6 bases, with 18 bases sitting between them. The CDR3 DNA is TGTGCCACAAACCCGGACCGATCACATGAAAAACTGTTTTTT. Translated: CATNPDRSHEKLFF.

This sequence joins TRBV5-1 and TRBJ2-2; TRBD2 aligns across 8 bases. Germline V gene lookup returns CDR1 SGHRS and CDR2 YFSETQ. With V trimmed by 5 bases and J by 2 bases, 8 bases remained unmatched. This CDR3 has 16 amino acids. CDR3 nucleotide sequence: TGCGCCAGCAGACCTGTAGCGGGGTCAAACACCGGGGAGCTGTTTTTT. Protein sequence: CASRPVAGSNTGELFF.

The chain couples TRBV7-9 to TRBJ2-5; weak D call: TRBD1 (6 bases). The germline V gene has CDR1 SEHNR and CDR2 FQNEAQ (reference sequence). The CDR3 is made up of 15 amino acids. Deletions cut 6 bases from V and 0 bases from J, with 14 bases between. The CDR3 is CASSTGQPYQETQYF. The CDR3, as DNA: TGTGCCAGCAGTACAGGACAGCCGTACCAAGAGACCCAGTACTTC.

This clone was seen at least ten times. The chain couples TRBV12-3 or TRBV12-4 to TRBJ2-7; no firm D call. Deletions cut 7 bases from V and 2 bases from J, with 18 bases between. CDR3 length: 15 residues. Here the CDR3 DNA reads TGTGCCAGCATTCCTACCCGCCCTCTCCCCTACGAGCAGTACTTC. Protein sequence: CASIPTRPLPYEQYF.

The V call is TRBV5-1, the J call TRBJ1-2, with 10 positions matching TRBD1. Unmatched junction bases numbered 8, after V lost 4 bases and J lost 8 bases. CDR3 length: 14 amino acids. Germline CDR1 and CDR2: SGHRS and YFSETQ. The CDR3 sequence: CASSPDRGNLGYTF. CDR3 nucleotide sequence: TGCGCCAGCAGCCCGGACAGGGGGAATCTGGGCTACACCTTC.

This chain uses TRBV6-1 with TRBJ1-3; D perhaps matches TRBD1 (6 bases). The germline V gene has CDR1 MNHNS and CDR2 SASEGT. The V and J ends lost 3 bases and 2 bases respectively, with 8 bases between them. The CDR3 runs 14 residues. CDR3 sequence: CASSEGGPGNTIYF. The CDR3 DNA reads as TGTGCCAGCAGTGAGGGGGGGCCTGGAAACACCATATATTTT.

By sample fraction, this clone is medium-sized. The gene calls are TRBV4-1 and TRBJ1-4; TRBD1 matches at 7 bases. Trimming removed 4 bases from V and 10 bases from J; junction bases left unmatched: 18. CDR1 and CDR2 (germline): MGHRA, YSYEKL. The CDR3 extends over 17 amino acids. The CDR3 loop is CASSRLATGLWPRKLFF. In DNA form, the CDR3 reads TGCGCCAGCAGCCGTTTAGCGACAGGGTTATGGCCCCGAAAACTGTTTTTT.